This TCR beta chain was captured in a study of human T cells and chemical hapten exposure. The library gave individual cDNA molecules unique molecular identifiers. TCRdb recomputed calls from the RACE reads with MiXCR, one row per CDR3 protein. The sample contains about 380,000 distinct CDR3 sequences, under 6.5% of which appear only once. This clonotype has a handful of counts. This CDR3 contains 17 residues. The germline V gene has CDR1 KGHSH and CDR2 LQKENI. With 0 bases clipped from V and 0 bases from J, the junction kept 2 bases outside the gene matches. Regarding time point: patch test 2, 6 weeks after DPC sensitization. Stated treatment: therapeutic diphenylcyclopropenone sensitization with weekly scalp DPC.

The chain combines TRBV18 with TRBJ2-2, with TRBD1 matching 9 bases. Sequenced here: whole blood, sampled in connection with sensitization to the hapten diphenylcyclopropenone (DPC). The receptor's source is a woman under 30 with alopecia areata. Some clones in this sample may be carry-over from other donors' samples. CDR3 residues: CASSPPNRGPNTGELFF. The CDR3 DNA follows: TGTGCCAGCTCACCACCTAACAGGGGGCCGAACACCGGGGAGCTGTTTTTT.